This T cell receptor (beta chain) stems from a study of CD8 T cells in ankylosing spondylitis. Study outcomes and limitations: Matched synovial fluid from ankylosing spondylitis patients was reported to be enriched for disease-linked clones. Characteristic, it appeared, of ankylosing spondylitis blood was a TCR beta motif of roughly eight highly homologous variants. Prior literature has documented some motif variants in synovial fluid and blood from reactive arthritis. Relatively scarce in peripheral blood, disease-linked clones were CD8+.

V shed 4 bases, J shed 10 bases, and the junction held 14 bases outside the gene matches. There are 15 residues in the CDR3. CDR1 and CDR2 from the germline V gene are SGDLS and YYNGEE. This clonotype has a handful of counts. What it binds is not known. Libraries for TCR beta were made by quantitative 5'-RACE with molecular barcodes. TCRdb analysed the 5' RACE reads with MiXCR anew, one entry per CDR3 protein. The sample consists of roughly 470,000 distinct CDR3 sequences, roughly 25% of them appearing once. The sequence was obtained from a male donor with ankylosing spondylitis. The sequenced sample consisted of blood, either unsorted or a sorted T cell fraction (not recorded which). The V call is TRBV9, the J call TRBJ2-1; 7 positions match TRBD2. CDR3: CASSPVVASGGEQFF. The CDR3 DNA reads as TGTGCCAGCAGCCCGGTAGTGGCTAGCGGAGGGGAGCAGTTCTTC.